These 23 T cell receptor beta chains originate from one sample sequenced in a study of T cell responses to AZD1222 COVID-19 vaccine (dated by TCRdb to the early 2020s). The time point label here, explained by the study, means: about 28 days (+/-7) after the second vaccine dose. Library preparation used the immunoSEQ multiplex PCR assay. The source is immuneACCESS, and TCRdb retained only in-frame sequences with V and J called. Part of the clones is not carried over; for the studies checked, unresolved V genes explain less than half of this, and the remainder is unexplained. Within this sample are under 150,000 clones, with about 91% of them counted one time only. Of the sample, about 6% falls within the top ten clones. Sequenced material: peripheral blood, taken 28 days after the second AZD1222 dose. These receptor sequences come from an adult who received the AZD1222 COVID-19 vaccine.

This chain links TRBV6-1 with TRBJ2-1, with D maybe TRBD1 (5 bases). The CDR3 spans 15 residues. Trimming left V 3 bases short and J 7 bases short, with 16 bases between. Germline CDR1 and CDR2: MNHNS and SASEGT. CDR3 region: CASSDGWGARNEQFF. CDR3 DNA sequence: TGTGCCAGCAGTGATGGGTGGGGCGCGAGGAATGAGCAGTTCTTC.

A few counts support this clone. V is TRBV5-6 and J is TRBJ1-1, with D tentatively TRBD1 (5 bases). This CDR3 has 15 residues. Deletions cut 1 base from V and 6 bases from J, with 16 bases between. Germline assignment: CDR1 SGHDT and CDR2 YYEEEE. CDR3 protein: CASSLFFETESEAFF. CDR3 sequence (DNA): TGTGCCAGCAGCTTGTTTTTCGAGACAGAGTCTGAAGCTTTCTTT.

The chain has TRBV18 and TRBJ1-3; 7 positions agree with TRBD1. The CDR3 extends over 16 amino acids. CDR1 and CDR2 (germline): KGHSH, LQKENI. V lost 4 bases to trimming and J lost 3 bases; unmatched junction nucleotides: 9. The CDR3 bases are TGTGCCAGCTCACAAACGACAGGGAGCGGTGGAAACACCATATATTTT. Amino acids: CASSQTTGSGGNTIYF.

The genes are TRBV9 and TRBJ2-5; D tentatively fits TRBD1 or TRBD2 (6 bases each). The CDR3 contains 15 residues. The germline CDR1 and CDR2 sequences are SGDLS and YYNGEE. The V and J ends lost 4 bases and 5 bases respectively, with 18 bases between them. The CDR3 is CASSTQVGGRETQYF. The CDR3 DNA reads as TGTGCCAGCAGCACTCAAGTCGGGGGCCGGGAGACCCAGTACTTC.

This clone has more than one count but fewer than ten. The chain carries TRBV9 and TRBJ1-6, with 7 bases fitting TRBD1. Trimming at V came to 0 bases and at J to 7 bases, leaving 13 bases not matched to a gene. Germline V CDR1 and CDR2: SGDLS, YYNGEE. The CDR3 extends over 18 amino acids. As DNA, the CDR3 is TGTGCCAGCAGCGTAGGGCCAGGGGGAAGTCCCTCCAATTCACCCCTCCACTTT. Protein product: CASSVGPGGSPSNSPLHF.

This chain connects TRBV7-2 to TRBJ1-1; no clear D. The V gene's germline CDR1 is SGHTA and CDR2 FQGNSA. Deletions cut 2 bases from V and 1 base from J, with 2 bases between. This CDR3 comprises 12 residues. As DNA, the CDR3 is TGTGCCAGCAGCTTATGGAACACTGAAGCTTTCTTT. This encodes CASSLWNTEAFF.

The J gene is TRBJ1-1, the V gene TRBV6-5; TRBD1 matches 8 bases. V was clipped by 2 bases and J by 4 bases; unmatched bases: 6. Germline V gene data show CDR1 as MNHEY and CDR2 as SVGAGI. CDR3 length: 15 amino acids. CDR3 nucleotide sequence: TGTGCCAGCAGTTACAGGGCAGGGGGCCGCACTGAAGCTTTCTTT. Amino acids: CASSYRAGGRTEAFF.

The count of this clone is one. The chain employs TRBV20-1 and TRBJ2-3, with 12 positions matching TRBD2. This CDR3 comprises 16 residues. The junction had 4 bases not matched to a gene; V was cut back by 3 bases and J by 0 bases. Germline V gene sequence: CDR1 DFQATT, CDR2 SNEGSKA (reference sequence). The CDR3 is CSASGGLAGSTDTQYF. As DNA, the CDR3 is TGCAGTGCTAGTGGAGGACTAGCGGGGAGCACAGATACGCAGTATTTT.

The chain recombines TRBV12-3 or TRBV12-4 with TRBJ1-2; 9 bases agree with TRBD1. The CDR3 has 13 residues. The V segment lost 7 bases and the J segment 7 bases; nucleotides outside the gene matches: 7. The CDR3 DNA sequence: TGTGCCAGCACGCAGGGACAGGGTGGTGGCTACACCTTC. This encodes CASTQGQGGGYTF.

The rearrangement joins TRBV3-1 (or the pseudogene TRBV3-2) to TRBJ2-7, with D unclear. Germline loops: CDR1 LGHDT, CDR2 YNNKEL (reference sequence). Trimming shortened V by 0 bases and J by 3 bases, and 15 bases separated the two germline ends. This CDR3 contains 16 residues. The CDR3 region is CASSQDRTPALYEQYF. Here the CDR3 DNA reads TGTGCCAGCAGCCAAGATCGCACCCCTGCGCTCTACGAGCAGTACTTC.

The V call is TRBV5-8, the J call TRBJ2-3, with 7 bases aligning to TRBD2. Losses at the gene ends were 6 bases for V and 5 bases for J; bases not matched to a gene: 9. This CDR3 comprises 14 residues. The germline V gene has CDR1 SGHTS and CDR2 YDEGEE. This chain's CDR3 is CASNQRDLGDTQYF. The CDR3 region has the DNA TGTGCCAGCAATCAGCGGGATCTGGGAGATACGCAGTATTTT.

The chain joins TRBV3-1 (or the pseudogene TRBV3-2) to TRBJ1-2, with a tentative D call TRBD1 (6 bases). Trimming cost V 0 bases and J 7 bases, with 12 bases left between them. Germline CDR1 reads LGHDT; CDR2 reads YNNKEL (reference sequence). The CDR3 extends over 14 amino acids. CDR3 sequence (DNA): TGTGCCAGCAGCCAAGACGTCGGGGGCCGTGGCTACACCTTC. Translated, it gives CASSQDVGGRGYTF.

The chain uses TRBV4-3 and TRBJ2-5; TRBD2 aligns across 7 bases. V lost 0 bases, J lost 4 bases, and 5 bases stayed unmatched. Germline values: CDR1 LGHNA, CDR2 YSLEER. The CDR3 covers 15 residues. DNA for the CDR3: TGCGCCAGCAGCCAAGAAACGGGGGGATCAGAGACCCAGTACTTC. Translated, it gives CASSQETGGSETQYF.

The rearrangement uses TRBV27 and TRBJ1-5; 9 positions agree with TRBD1. The J segment lost 7 bases and the V segment lost 5 bases, leaving 6 bases of the junction unmatched. The CDR3 covers 14 residues. Germline V lookup: CDR1 MNHEY, CDR2 SMNVEV (reference sequence). The DNA of the CDR3 is TGTGCCAGCAGTGAGGACAGGGGAAGCCAGCCCCAGCATTTT. It yields the protein CASSEDRGSQPQHF.

The chain recombines TRBV5-6 with TRBJ1-1, with D perhaps TRBD1 (5 bases). Germline CDR1 SGHDT, CDR2 YYEEEE. Between the trimmed V and J ends, which lost 4 bases and 8 bases, there was a span of 12 bases. The CDR3 runs 12 residues. CDR3 residues: CASSLGPGEAFF. Written as DNA, the CDR3 is TGTGCCAGCAGCCTGGGACCTGGCGAAGCTTTCTTT.

The genes are TRBV6-2 or TRBV6-3 and TRBJ2-7, with 8 positions matching TRBD2. CDR3 length: 14 residues. CDR1 is MNHEY and CDR2 is SVGEGT in the germline V gene. The ends lost 2 bases at V and 2 bases at J; junction bases unmatched: 2. CDR3 amino acids: CASSYGRGAYEQYF. In DNA, the CDR3 is TGTGCCAGCAGTTACGGGCGGGGGGCCTACGAGCAGTACTTC.

This chain joins TRBV6-5 and TRBJ2-7, with TRBD1 matching over 8 bases. Germline CDR1 MNHEY, CDR2 SVGAGI. After removal of 5 bases from V and 2 bases from J, the junction contained 5 bases not matched to a gene. CDR3 length: 14 residues. The CDR3 region has the DNA TGTGCCAGCAGTCAGGACAGGGCAACCTACGAGCAGTACTTC. Protein sequence: CASSQDRATYEQYF.

The rearrangement uses TRBV2 and TRBJ1-6; possibly TRBD1 for D (5 bases). From germline, CDR1 is SNHLY and CDR2 FYNNEI. V lost 7 bases to trimming and J lost 7 bases, with 11 bases between them. This CDR3 is 13 amino acids long. CDR3 sequence (DNA): TGTGCCAGCAAAGGGGCGCGGAATTCACCCCTCCACTTT. Amino acid sequence: CASKGARNSPLHF.

V is TRBV7-2 and J is TRBJ1-5; no clear D gene. The length of the CDR3 is 14 residues. V dropped 1 base and J dropped 4 bases, with 8 bases sitting between them. Looked up from germline, CDR1 is SGHTA and CDR2 is FQGNSA. The DNA for the CDR3 is TGTGCCAGCAGCTTAGGGTTCGGGAATCAGCCCCAGCATTTT. Translated: CASSLGFGNQPQHF.

The genes are TRBV7-2 and TRBJ2-7; 9 nucleotides agree with TRBD1. CDR3 length: 14 amino acids. Per germline, CDR1 SGHTA and CDR2 FQGNSA. Germline trimming cut 6 bases from V and 4 bases from J; bases unmatched to any gene: 7. CDR3 loop: CASSSRQGGYEQYF. CDR3 bases: TGTGCCAGCAGTTCACGACAGGGGGGATACGAGCAGTACTTC.

The chain joins TRBV7-2 to TRBJ2-2; D not resolved. The CDR3 is made up of 15 amino acids. The germline V gene encodes CDR1 SGHTA and CDR2 FQGNSA. V was trimmed by 2 bases and J by 2 bases, leaving 9 bases between them. CDR3 bases: TGTGCCAGCAGCTTAAAGTTAGGAAACACCGGGGAGCTGTTTTTT. Amino acids: CASSLKLGNTGELFF.

The chain links TRBV5-1 to TRBJ1-1; D remains unclear. Per germline, CDR1 SGHRS and CDR2 YFSETQ. Deletions cut 1 base from V and 4 bases from J, with 11 bases between. CDR3 length equals 14 residues. CDR3 DNA sequence: TGCGCCAGCAGCTTGATCTCTGCCGGCACTGAAGCTTTCTTT. It encodes CASSLISAGTEAFF.

The J gene is TRBJ1-5, the V gene TRBV19, with 11 bases identical to TRBD1. V lost 6 bases and J lost 2; bases outside the gene matches: 6. The germline V gene has CDR1 LNHDA and CDR2 SQIVND (reference sequence). The CDR3 has 16 amino acids. DNA for the CDR3: TGTGCCAGTAGCGGGACAGGGGGAATCGGCAATCAGCCCCAGCATTTT. Translated, it gives CASSGTGGIGNQPQHF.